This T cell receptor (beta chain) was identified during a study of T cells in Graves' hyperthyroidism and ophthalmopathy. This clonotype appeared once. RNA transcripts provided the source from which TCR beta CDR3 regions were amplified. HTBI primers were employed in a first-round RT-PCR of the TCR CDR3. TCRdb redid the calling of the multiplex PCR reads with MiXCR, one entry per CDR3 protein. The sample consists of hundreds of thousands of distinct CDR3 sequences, 45% of them appearing once. The CDR3 contains 15 residues. Germline V gene data show CDR1 as ENHRY and CDR2 as SYGVKD. V shed 8 bases, J shed 1 base, and the junction held 7 bases outside the gene matches.

The sequence was collected from an adult man with Graves' disease, either hyperthyroidism or ophthalmopathy (not recorded which). What was sequenced was peripheral blood or thyroid tissue (not recorded which). The rearrangement uses TRBV10-3 and TRBJ2-5, with 10 nucleotides matching TRBD2. CDR3 sequence (DNA): TGTGCCATCTCAGTAGCGGGGGGCCTCCAAGAGACCCAGTACTTC. Translation: CAISVAGGLQETQYF.